A single sample is the source of the 21 T cell receptor beta chains below, sequenced in a study of PD-L1 blockade in urothelial cancer. Time point in this sample: peripheral blood 6 weeks after treatment start. Profiling relied on immunoSEQ multiplex PCR, and the TCRdb table lists in-frame clones only, not all of them. The table includes around 50,000 clones, 88% detected once. The sequences come from PBMCs, collected around atezolizumab (anti-PD-L1) treatment. The receptor source for this set is a man in his sixties with urothelial cancer.

This clone showed up just a few times. The V call is TRBV11-2, the J call TRBJ2-7, with a tentative D call TRBD1 (6 bases). The CDR3 totals 17 residues. Trimming pared 0 bases from V and 3 bases from J, leaving 18 bases between. The germline V gene has CDR1 SGHAT and CDR2 FQNNGV. The CDR3 DNA reads TGTGCCAGCAGCTTAGAGAGTAGGCGGCAGGGGTTCTACGAGCAGTACTTC. This encodes CASSLESRRQGFYEQYF.

The chain combines TRBV6-5 with TRBJ1-1, with D unclear. The germline V and J ends were trimmed by 10 bases and 3 bases, with 9 bases remaining between them. The CDR3 runs to 11 residues. Germline V CDR1 and CDR2: MNHEY, SVGAGI. The CDR3 region has the DNA TGTGCCACCCTGTCTGACACTGAAGCTTTCTTT. It is translated as CATLSDTEAFF.

The V gene is TRBV28, the J gene TRBJ1-1; 8 bases are shared with TRBD1. After removal of 8 bases from V and 2 bases from J, the junction contained 7 bases not matched to a gene. The V gene's germline CDR1 is MDHEN and CDR2 SYDVKM. The CDR3 totals 14 residues. CDR3 in amino acids: CASLTGEFNTEAFF. The CDR3 nucleotides are TGTGCCAGCCTGACAGGGGAGTTTAACACTGAAGCTTTCTTT.

The CDR3 DNA reads TGTGCTGCCAGGCCCGAAAGCTATGGCTACACCTTC. It yields the protein CAARPESYGYTF. This chain connects TRBV28 to TRBJ1-2; D remains unclear. The CDR3 is 12 amino acids. The germline V gene encodes CDR1 MDHEN and CDR2 SYDVKM.

The CDR3: CARGLAGVKTQYF. The DNA for the CDR3 is TGTGCCCGGGGACTAGCGGGGGTGAAGACCCAGTACTTC. J is TRBJ2-5 and V is TRBV30; TRBD2 agrees at 14 bases. V lost 8 bases, J lost 6 bases, and 5 bases stayed unmatched. Germline V gives CDR1 GTSNPN, CDR2 SVGIG (reference sequence). The CDR3 consists of 13 residues.

The CDR3 reads CASVPGQGSFGTRYF. CDR3 nucleotides: TGTGCTAGTGTCCCGGGACAGGGGTCCTTCGGGACTCGGTACTTC. The J gene is TRBJ2-5, the V gene TRBV12-5; TRBD1 matches 10 bases. From germline, CDR1 is LGHNT and CDR2 FRNRAP. The CDR3 sequence is 15 residues long. The J segment lost 13 bases and the V segment lost 7 bases, leaving 18 bases of the junction unmatched.

This clone has a single count. This chain joins TRBV16 and TRBJ1-3; D may be TRBD1 (5 bases). This CDR3 spans 15 amino acids. Germline CDR1 and CDR2: KGHSY and FQNENV. V lost 0 bases to trimming and J lost 4 bases, with 10 bases between them. The chain's CDR3 is CASSQSRGSGNTIYF. CDR3 sequence (DNA): TGTGCCAGCAGCCAATCTCGGGGGAGCGGAAACACCATATATTTT.

The V call is TRBV6-1, the J call TRBJ2-2; 8 positions match TRBD1. V lost 2 bases to trimming and J lost 4 bases; unmatched junction nucleotides: 3. This CDR3 is built from 15 residues. Germline V gene data show CDR1 as MNHNS and CDR2 as SASEGT. The DNA of the CDR3 is TGTGCCAGCAGTGAATACAGGGGGAGCACCGGGGAGCTGTTTTTT. This sequence encodes CASSEYRGSTGELFF.

The chain joins TRBV5-1 to TRBJ1-2; TRBD1 aligns across 9 bases. CDR3 length: 14 amino acids. Germline trimming cut 4 bases from V and 5 bases from J; bases unmatched to any gene: 6. Germline CDR1 and CDR2: SGHRS and YFSETQ. In DNA form, the CDR3 reads TGCGCCAGCAGCCCCCAGACAGGGGGTTATGGCTACACCTTC. Its protein product is CASSPQTGGYGYTF.

In its sample, this clone was seen a few times. This chain connects TRBV10-3 to TRBJ2-1; a weak D match, TRBD2 (5 bases). Trimming shortened V by 3 bases and J by 3 bases, and 9 bases separated the two germline ends. The CDR3 runs 14 residues. The germline V gene encodes CDR1 ENHRY and CDR2 SYGVKD. CDR3 bases: TGTGCCATCAGTGAACAGACTATCTACAATGAGCAGTTCTTC. It yields the protein CAISEQTIYNEQFF.

The genes are TRBV28 and TRBJ1-5; perhaps TRBD1 as D (6 bases). The V gene's germline CDR1 is MDHEN and CDR2 SYDVKM. V dropped 7 bases and J dropped 3 bases, with 13 bases sitting between them. The CDR3 has 14 amino acids. The CDR3 DNA is TGTGCCAGCACCGAGGGGGGGCCCAATCAGCCCCAGCATTTT. Its translation is CASTEGGPNQPQHF. The variable domain in full, completed from reference TRBV28 and TRBJ1-5, reads DVKVTQSSRYLVKRTGEKVFLECVQDMDHENMFWYRQDPGLGLRLIYFSYDVKMKEKGDIPEGYSVSREKKERFSLILESASTNQTSMYLCASTEGGPNQPQHFGDGTRLSIL.

The chain joins TRBV7-2 to TRBJ2-5; TRBD1 might be the D (5 bases). This CDR3 contains 15 residues. The V gene's germline CDR1 is SGHTA and CDR2 FQGNSA. The ends were cut back, 2 bases at V and 4 bases at J, with 14 bases in the middle. Here the CDR3 reads CASSLIGHPGETQYF. DNA for the CDR3: TGTGCCAGCAGCTTAATTGGACACCCCGGAGAGACCCAGTACTTC.

The gene calls are TRBV7-9 and TRBJ2-1; 7 nucleotides line up with TRBD2. This CDR3 region has 17 residues. Germline CDR1 SEHNR, CDR2 FQNEAQ (reference sequence). The J segment lost 0 bases and the V segment lost 1 base, leaving 6 bases of the junction unmatched. CDR3 DNA: TGTGCCAGCAGCTTAGGCGGAGCGGGACGCTCCTACAATGAGCAGTTCTTC. Amino acid sequence: CASSLGGAGRSYNEQFF.

The gene calls are TRBV5-4 and TRBJ2-7; D is possibly TRBD2 (6 bases). The length of the CDR3 is 14 residues. In germline, CDR1 is SGHNT, CDR2 YYREEE (reference sequence). The V and J ends lost 2 bases and 5 bases respectively, with 14 bases between them. As DNA, the CDR3 is TGTGCCAGCAGCTTTGGCGGGGTCCGTAACGAGCAGTACTTC. Residues: CASSFGGVRNEQYF.

V is TRBV7-9 and J is TRBJ1-5, with D maybe TRBD1 (5 bases). The CDR3 contains 16 residues. V was trimmed by 5 bases and J by 1 base, leaving 15 bases between them. Per germline, CDR1 SEHNR and CDR2 FQNEAQ (reference sequence). The chain's CDR3 is CASSPTGGGSNQPQHF. The CDR3 DNA is TGTGCCAGCAGCCCCACGGGGGGAGGGAGCAATCAGCCCCAGCATTTT.

The chain combines TRBV7-2 with TRBJ2-3; 16 bases align to TRBD2. Looked up from germline, CDR1 is SGHTA and CDR2 is FQGNSA. The ends lost 5 bases at V and 5 bases at J; junction bases unmatched: 10. The CDR3 runs to 18 residues. CDR3 protein: CASSPPWGLAGGGDTQYF. The CDR3 DNA sequence: TGTGCCAGCAGCCCTCCTTGGGGACTAGCGGGAGGGGGAGATACGCAGTATTTT.

The chain links TRBV5-1 to TRBJ1-1, with D possibly matching TRBD1 (6 bases). V was clipped by 7 bases and J by 0 bases, with 10 bases between them. The germline gives CDR1 SGHRS, CDR2 YFSETQ. This CDR3 is built from 13 residues. CDR3 sequence (DNA): TGCGCCAGCGACACAGGGTTGAACACTGAAGCTTTCTTT. Translated, it gives CASDTGLNTEAFF. Filled out from reference TRBV5-1 and TRBJ1-1, the complete variable domain reads KAGVTQTPRYLIKTRGQQVTLSCSPISGHRSVSWYQQTPGQGLQFLFEYFSETQRNKGNFPGRFSGRQFSNSRSEMNVSTLELGDSALYLCASDTGLNTEAFFGQGTRLTVV.

The chain combines TRBV11-2 with TRBJ1-2; D is uncertain. The ends were cut back, 4 bases at V and 5 bases at J, with 5 bases in the middle. The CDR3 has 11 amino acids. Germline CDR1 reads SGHAT; CDR2 reads FQNNGV. As DNA, the CDR3 is TGTGCCAGCAGCTCTGAGTATGGCTACACCTTC. Translated: CASSSEYGYTF.

J is TRBJ2-3 and V is TRBV7-9, with 11 nucleotides matching TRBD2. V was pared by 5 bases and J by 3 bases, with 4 bases of the junction left unmatched. The CDR3 sequence is 15 residues long. Per germline, CDR1 SEHNR and CDR2 FQNEAQ (reference sequence). CDR3 amino acids: CASSVLAGVTDTQYF. As DNA, the CDR3 is TGTGCCAGCAGCGTACTAGCGGGGGTTACAGATACGCAGTATTTT.

This clone has just a few counts. The chain has TRBV6-1 and TRBJ1-5, with TRBD1 matching over 8 bases. Trimming removed 6 bases from V and 3 bases from J; junction bases left unmatched: 7. Per the germline V gene, CDR1 is MNHNS and CDR2 is SASEGT. The CDR3 consists of 15 residues. The CDR3 DNA reads TGTGCCAGCAGATTGACAGGGGTCTTCAATCAGCCCCAGCATTTT. Translation: CASRLTGVFNQPQHF.

This chain's CDR3 is CASSLLGTENYGYTF. CDR3 coding DNA: TGTGCCAGCAGTCTATTAGGGACAGAGAACTATGGCTACACCTTC. The chain uses TRBV2 and TRBJ1-2; 7 positions agree with TRBD1. The germline V gene encodes CDR1 SNHLY and CDR2 FYNNEI. V was pared by 5 bases and J by 2 bases, with 8 bases of the junction left unmatched. CDR3 length: 15 amino acids.